The clone carrying this T cell receptor beta chain has only one observation. Its target is not known. A junction boundary mismatches the germline segment, possibly from a read error. This sample is drawn from a study of T cells in Graves' hyperthyroidism and ophthalmopathy. General observations from the study: Most clonotypes expanded in thyroid above 0.001 were likewise present in blood. Ophthalmopathy and stable hyperthyroidism were told apart by a 13 V-J model.

TCR beta CDR3 sequences were amplified from RNA transcripts. Primed by the HTBI set, a first-round RT-PCR was run on the TCR CDR3. MiXCR was run by TCRdb on the multiplex PCR reads, yielding one entry per CDR3 protein. Of 350,000 or so distinct CDR3 sequences detected, about 18% appear once; the ten largest clones hold roughly 49%. CDR3 length: 15 amino acids. Per germline, CDR1 SEHNR and CDR2 FQNEAQ (reference sequence). Source material for PBMCs was less than 12 ml fresh peripheral blood. The sample taken for sequencing was blood. The origin of this receptor is a woman in her fifties or sixties with Graves' hyperthyroidism. This chain joins TRBV7-9 and TRBJ1-4, with D tentatively TRBD1 (5 bases). Here the CDR3 reads CAGSSGGGAHEKLFF. CDR3 in DNA: TGTGCCGGCAGCTCCGGGGGAGGGGCTCACGAAAAACTGTTTTTT.